The clone carrying this T cell receptor beta chain was detected ten times or more. Germline V gene lookup returns CDR1 MGHDK and CDR2 SYGVNS. The CDR3 loop spans 15 amino acids. V was shortened by 2 bases and J by 1 base, with 8 bases between the two germline ends. The data were obtained in a study of T-cell reconstitution after alpha-beta-depleted transplantation in children. Preparation of the TCRbeta library involved a method that used unique molecular identifiers. TCRdb independently ran MiXCR on the PCR reads; one entry per CDR3 protein. The sample has 230,000 or so distinct CDR3 sequences; 9% to 10% are singletons.

The sequencing used PBMCs from the stem cell graft donor, collected from the stem cell graft. This receptor was obtained from a human donor who donated a stem cell graft to a child with SCID. V usage is TRBV25-1 and J usage is TRBJ2-2; D assignment may be TRBD1 or TRBD2 (6 bases each). The CDR3 sequence is CASSEGGGNTGELFF. The CDR3 DNA reads as TGTGCCAGCAGTGAAGGAGGGGGGAACACCGGGGAGCTGTTTTTT.